This TCR beta chain emerged from a study of a mutant IDH1 vaccine in newly diagnosed glioma. Study context: Previous treatment comprised radiotherapy, temozolomide, or both, mostly both.

A remark on this clone: Its antigen is undetermined.

Study results and limitations: No link was apparently found between pseudoprogression and changes in top peripheral T cell clonotypes.

TCRdb's copy holds only in-frame clones and misses some; the assay was immunoSEQ multiplex PCR. The sample yields approximately 52,000 clones, around 80% seen once. Trimming cost V 3 bases and J 0 bases, with 11 bases left between them. Germline-derived CDR1 and CDR2 are ENHRY and SYGVKD. The CDR3 length is 15 residues. Time point reported: baseline, week 1 (first vaccination visit). Noted treatment: pre-vaccination baseline after standard-of-care therapy. New WHO grade 3 or 4 astrocytomas that were IDH1-mutant and ATRX-lost occurred in the donors. The rearrangement joins TRBV10-3 to TRBJ1-1; D remains ambiguous. Here the sequenced sample was PBMCs, taken from a glioma patient treated with radiotherapy, temozolomide or both. This TCR came from a woman in her thirties or forties with glioma. The CDR3 nucleotides read TGTGCCATCAGTGATACCGGGCCCCTGAACACTGAAGCTTTCTTT. Its protein product is CAISDTGPLNTEAFF.